Listed below are T cell receptor beta chains from one sample, sequenced in a study of CD8 T cells in ankylosing spondylitis. TCRdb reprocessed the 5' RACE reads with MiXCR, giving one entry per CDR3 protein. Of some 200,000 distinct CDR3 sequences listed, more than 25% are singletons. Sequencing input: blood, either unsorted or a sorted T cell fraction (not recorded which). The receptor source for this set is a male donor with ankylosing spondylitis or in good health (not recorded which). The CDR3 runs from the conserved cysteine through the conserved F or W. A D gene is named only where the DNA matches it firmly. Rows may omit the clone size; those that give it use once, few, many or a size class.

j_gene | d_gene | v_gene | abundance | CDR3nt | CDR3aa
TRBJ2-3 | - | TRBV7-3 | many | TGTGCCAGCAGCTTGTTGAGGGCACCTAGCACAGATACGCAGTATTTT | CASSLLRAPSTDTQYF
TRBJ2-5 | - | TRBV15 | many | TGTGCCACCGGAACAAGGAGACAAGAGACCCAGTACTTC | CATGTRRQETQYF
TRBJ2-7 | - | TRBV20-1 | many | TGCAGTGCTAGAGATGGATACCAGAACTCCTACGAGCAGTACTTC | CSARDGYQNSYEQYF
TRBJ2-5 | TRBD1 | TRBV29-1 | - | TGCAGCGTTGACGGCCAGGGGGCAAAGACCCAGTACTTC | CSVDGQGAKTQYF
TRBJ1-1 | TRBD1 | TRBV20-1 | many | TGCAGTGCTAGAGACGGAGACAGGGCCGGGGCTGAAGCTTTCTTT | CSARDGDRAGAEAFF
TRBJ2-3 | - | TRBV20-1 | many | TGCAGTTTCAGACACGACCTCACAGATACGCAGTATTTT | CSFRHDLTDTQYF
TRBJ2-5 | TRBD1 | TRBV15 | - | TGTGCCACCAGCAGGATCGGGACAGTGGGGGAGACCCAGTACTTC | CATSRIGTVGETQYF
TRBJ1-5 | - | TRBV12-3/TRBV12-4 | - | TGTGCCAGCAGGGTGACAGTAACTAGCAATCAGCCCCAGCATTTT | CASRVTVTSNQPQHF
TRBJ1-3 | - | TRBV6-1 | many | TGTGCCAGCAGTGGTGACAGGTTACCCTCTGGAAACACCATATATTTT | CASSGDRLPSGNTIYF
TRBJ2-3 | TRBD1 | TRBV29-1 | - | TGCAGCGTGGGACAGGCCTTCACAGATACGCAGTATTTT | CSVGQAFTDTQYF
TRBJ1-5 | - | TRBV4-2 | many | TGTGCCAGCAGCCAAGATCAGCTGGGGAGCAATCAGCCCCAGCATTTT | CASSQDQLGSNQPQHF
TRBJ2-2 | - | TRBV10-3 | - | TGTGCCATCAGGGGTTCGACTAGTTCCGGGGAGCTGTTTTTT | CAIRGSTSSGELFF
TRBJ1-1 | TRBD1 | TRBV6-1 | - | TGTGCCAGCAGCGTGACGGGGACAGCGAACACTGAAGCTTTCTTT | CASSVTGTANTEAFF
TRBJ1-1 | - | TRBV20-1 | - | TGCAGTGCTACTCCCTTTGGGGGGAACACTGAAGCTTTCTTT | CSATPFGGNTEAFF
TRBJ2-1 | TRBD2 | TRBV7-3 | few | TGTGCCAGCAGCTTAACTAGCGGGAGATACGAGCAGTTCTTC | CASSLTSGRYEQFF
TRBJ2-3 | TRBD2 | TRBV28 | many | TGTGCCAGCAGTCCCTCAGGGCTAGCGGGGATCACAGATACGCAGTATTTT | CASSPSGLAGITDTQYF
TRBJ2-7 | - | TRBV6-2/TRBV6-3 | - | TGTGCCAGCAGTTATGCATACAGCTCCTACGAGCAGTACTTC | CASSYAYSSYEQYF
TRBJ2-6 | - | TRBV6-5 | - | TGTGCCAGCAGTTACTCGGCAGCGTTGTCTGGGGCCAACGTCCTGACTTTC | CASSYSAALSGANVLTF